This is a list of T cell receptor beta chains from one sample in a study of cytomegalovirus exposure and HLA in healthy donors. The table came from immunoSEQ multiplex PCR; TCRdb's copy has only in-frame clones and leaves some out. Of about 82,000 clones listed, about 74% are singletons. Sequencing was carried out using PBMCs. Source of these receptors: a woman aged 50 to 60 in good health and CMV-seropositive. Both conserved end residues are part of each CDR3. The D gene is left open where the match is weak. Clone size is stated in some rows and not others, as once, few, many or a class when expanded.

CDR3 protein	CDR3 DNA	V gene	D gene	J gene	clone size
CASSYHGTYNEQFF	TGTGCCAGCAGTTACCACGGGACCTACAATGAGCAGTTCTTC	TRBV6-5	NA	TRBJ2-1	few
CSANRDETQYF	TGCAGTGCAAACAGGGACGAGACCCAGTACTTC	TRBV20-1	NA	TRBJ2-5	NA
CAWSYRDRDQETQYF	TGTGCCTGGAGTTACCGGGACAGGGATCAAGAGACCCAGTACTTC	TRBV30	TRBD1	TRBJ2-5	NA
CASSTLASSYNEQFF	TGTGCCAGCAGCACCCTAGCGAGCTCCTACAATGAGCAGTTCTTC	TRBV14	NA	TRBJ2-1	NA
CASSLEGARQPQHF	TGTGCCAGCAGCTTGGAGGGGGCTCGACAGCCCCAGCATTTT	TRBV5-8	TRBD1	TRBJ1-5	few
CASSSNRGPRVEAFF	TGTGCCAGCAGCTCCAACAGGGGCCCTCGGGTTGAAGCTTTCTTT	TRBV11-3	TRBD1	TRBJ1-1	NA
CAIGENYGNTGELFF	TGTGCCATCGGGGAGAACTACGGGAACACCGGGGAGCTGTTTTTT	TRBV10-3	NA	TRBJ2-2	NA
CASSPDDRGTEAFF	TGTGCCAGCAGCCCTGACGACAGGGGGACTGAAGCTTTCTTT	TRBV5-4	TRBD1	TRBJ1-1	NA
CASNIASSYNEQFF	TGTGCCAGCAACATAGCGTCCTCCTACAATGAGCAGTTCTTC	TRBV2	NA	TRBJ2-1	once
CAISPTSGTETQYF	TGTGCCATCAGTCCGACTAGCGGGACAGAGACCCAGTACTTC	TRBV10-3	TRBD2	TRBJ2-5	NA
CASSPGRFYEQYF	TGTGCCAGCAGCCCGGGGAGGTTCTACGAGCAGTACTTC	TRBV5-6	NA	TRBJ2-7	NA
CASSILQVRYGYTF	TGTGCCAGTAGTATCTTACAGGTACGCTATGGCTACACCTTC	TRBV19	NA	TRBJ1-2	NA
CSVEENNNEQFF	TGCAGCGTTGAGGAGAACAACAATGAGCAGTTCTTC	TRBV29-1	NA	TRBJ2-1	NA
CSIPGWTGQETQYF	TGCAGCATTCCAGGGTGGACAGGGCAAGAGACCCAGTACTTC	TRBV29-1	TRBD1	TRBJ2-5	NA
CASSLGWAGYSYEQYF	TGTGCCAGCAGCTTAGGTTGGGCAGGGTATTCCTACGAGCAGTACTTC	TRBV7-2	NA	TRBJ2-7	NA
CASSEDGRPNYGYTF	TGTGCCAGCAGTGAAGATGGGAGACCTAACTATGGCTACACCTTC	TRBV25-1	NA	TRBJ1-2	NA
CASSLTPAGNYEQYF	TGTGCCAGCAGTTTAACGCCGGCAGGGAACTACGAGCAGTACTTC	TRBV27	NA	TRBJ2-7	NA
CASSQASGSGGETQYF	TGTGCCAGCAGCCAGGCTAGCGGGAGTGGGGGGGAGACCCAGTACTTC	TRBV4-2	TRBD2	TRBJ2-5	few
CASRPGLADYNEQFF	TGTGCCAGCAGGCCGGGACTAGCGGACTACAATGAGCAGTTCTTC	TRBV7-9	TRBD2	TRBJ2-1	NA
CASSLGTSWSVSYEQYF	TGTGCCAGCAGCTTGGGGACTAGCTGGTCTGTATCCTACGAGCAGTACTTC	TRBV5-6	TRBD2	TRBJ2-7	NA
CASRTGTARTGELFF	TGTGCCAGCAGAACCGGGACAGCCAGAACCGGGGAGCTGTTTTTT	TRBV25-1	TRBD1	TRBJ2-2	NA
CASSPRLGSGSSYEQYF	TGTGCCAGCAGCCCCCGGTTGGGCTCTGGAAGCTCCTACGAGCAGTACTTC	TRBV5-8	NA	TRBJ2-7	NA
CASSLRPGTGGEETQYF	TGTGCTAGCAGCTTAAGGCCCGGGACAGGGGGTGAAGAGACCCAGTACTTC	TRBV7-7	TRBD1	TRBJ2-5	NA
CASSPVRTSGGNEQFF	TGTGCCAGCAGTCCCGTTAGGACTAGCGGCGGCAATGAGCAGTTCTTC	TRBV27	TRBD2	TRBJ2-1	NA
CASSPRDRGLRRAFF	TGTGCCAGCTCACCCCGGGACAGGGGGTTACGTCGAGCTTTCTTT	TRBV18	TRBD1	TRBJ1-1	NA
CAISEGTGPVPQHF	TGTGCCATCAGTGAAGGGACAGGGCCCGTTCCCCAGCATTTT	TRBV10-3	TRBD1	TRBJ1-5	NA
CASSHRHLDNEQFF	TGCGCCAGCAGCCACCGACACTTAGACAATGAGCAGTTCTTC	TRBV4-1	NA	TRBJ2-1	NA
CAWAPGLQETQYF	TGTGCCTGGGCCCCAGGACTCCAAGAGACCCAGTACTTC	TRBV30	NA	TRBJ2-5	once
CASSEALGSIAYNEQFF	TGTGCCAGCAGTGAAGCTTTAGGGAGTATTGCCTACAATGAGCAGTTCTTC	TRBV6-1	NA	TRBJ2-1	NA
CSAPDRAGYTF	TGCAGTGCTCCCGACAGGGCTGGCTACACCTTC	TRBV20-1	TRBD1	TRBJ1-2	once
CAWSPLDRGVGYTF	TGTGCCTGGAGTCCCCTTGACAGGGGAGTAGGCTACACCTTC	TRBV30	TRBD1	TRBJ1-2	NA
CASSLRQTSTDTQYF	TGTGCCAGCAGCTTAAGACAAACTAGCACAGATACGCAGTATTTT	TRBV13	NA	TRBJ2-3	NA
CASSLIQVWKYEQYF	TGTGCCAGCAGCTTAATCCAGGTGTGGAAATACGAGCAGTACTTC	TRBV11-2	NA	TRBJ2-7	NA
CASSFSRNTGELFF	TGTGCCAGCAGCTTTAGTAGAAACACCGGGGAGCTGTTTTTT	TRBV7-2	NA	TRBJ2-2	NA
CAWSVAVQETQYF	TGTGCCTGGAGTGTAGCGGTGCAAGAGACCCAGTACTTC	TRBV30	NA	TRBJ2-5	once
CASKRQTYEQYF	TGTGCCAGCAAACGACAGACCTACGAGCAGTACTTC	TRBV5-6	NA	TRBJ2-7	NA
CASSLPGTGNQPQHF	TGTGCCAGCTCTCTCCCAGGGACAGGGAACCAGCCCCAGCATTTT	TRBV18	TRBD1	TRBJ1-5	NA